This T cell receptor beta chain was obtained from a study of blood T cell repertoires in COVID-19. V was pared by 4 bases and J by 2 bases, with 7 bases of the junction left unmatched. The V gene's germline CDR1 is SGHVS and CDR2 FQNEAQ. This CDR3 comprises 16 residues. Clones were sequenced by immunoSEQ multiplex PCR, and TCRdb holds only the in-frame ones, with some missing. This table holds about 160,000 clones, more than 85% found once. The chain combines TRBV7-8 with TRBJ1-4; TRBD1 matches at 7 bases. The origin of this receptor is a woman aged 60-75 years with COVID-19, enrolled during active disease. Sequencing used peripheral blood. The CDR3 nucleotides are TGTGCCAGCAGCTATCGGACAGGCCGGACTAATGAAAAACTGTTTTTT. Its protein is CASSYRTGRTNEKLFF.